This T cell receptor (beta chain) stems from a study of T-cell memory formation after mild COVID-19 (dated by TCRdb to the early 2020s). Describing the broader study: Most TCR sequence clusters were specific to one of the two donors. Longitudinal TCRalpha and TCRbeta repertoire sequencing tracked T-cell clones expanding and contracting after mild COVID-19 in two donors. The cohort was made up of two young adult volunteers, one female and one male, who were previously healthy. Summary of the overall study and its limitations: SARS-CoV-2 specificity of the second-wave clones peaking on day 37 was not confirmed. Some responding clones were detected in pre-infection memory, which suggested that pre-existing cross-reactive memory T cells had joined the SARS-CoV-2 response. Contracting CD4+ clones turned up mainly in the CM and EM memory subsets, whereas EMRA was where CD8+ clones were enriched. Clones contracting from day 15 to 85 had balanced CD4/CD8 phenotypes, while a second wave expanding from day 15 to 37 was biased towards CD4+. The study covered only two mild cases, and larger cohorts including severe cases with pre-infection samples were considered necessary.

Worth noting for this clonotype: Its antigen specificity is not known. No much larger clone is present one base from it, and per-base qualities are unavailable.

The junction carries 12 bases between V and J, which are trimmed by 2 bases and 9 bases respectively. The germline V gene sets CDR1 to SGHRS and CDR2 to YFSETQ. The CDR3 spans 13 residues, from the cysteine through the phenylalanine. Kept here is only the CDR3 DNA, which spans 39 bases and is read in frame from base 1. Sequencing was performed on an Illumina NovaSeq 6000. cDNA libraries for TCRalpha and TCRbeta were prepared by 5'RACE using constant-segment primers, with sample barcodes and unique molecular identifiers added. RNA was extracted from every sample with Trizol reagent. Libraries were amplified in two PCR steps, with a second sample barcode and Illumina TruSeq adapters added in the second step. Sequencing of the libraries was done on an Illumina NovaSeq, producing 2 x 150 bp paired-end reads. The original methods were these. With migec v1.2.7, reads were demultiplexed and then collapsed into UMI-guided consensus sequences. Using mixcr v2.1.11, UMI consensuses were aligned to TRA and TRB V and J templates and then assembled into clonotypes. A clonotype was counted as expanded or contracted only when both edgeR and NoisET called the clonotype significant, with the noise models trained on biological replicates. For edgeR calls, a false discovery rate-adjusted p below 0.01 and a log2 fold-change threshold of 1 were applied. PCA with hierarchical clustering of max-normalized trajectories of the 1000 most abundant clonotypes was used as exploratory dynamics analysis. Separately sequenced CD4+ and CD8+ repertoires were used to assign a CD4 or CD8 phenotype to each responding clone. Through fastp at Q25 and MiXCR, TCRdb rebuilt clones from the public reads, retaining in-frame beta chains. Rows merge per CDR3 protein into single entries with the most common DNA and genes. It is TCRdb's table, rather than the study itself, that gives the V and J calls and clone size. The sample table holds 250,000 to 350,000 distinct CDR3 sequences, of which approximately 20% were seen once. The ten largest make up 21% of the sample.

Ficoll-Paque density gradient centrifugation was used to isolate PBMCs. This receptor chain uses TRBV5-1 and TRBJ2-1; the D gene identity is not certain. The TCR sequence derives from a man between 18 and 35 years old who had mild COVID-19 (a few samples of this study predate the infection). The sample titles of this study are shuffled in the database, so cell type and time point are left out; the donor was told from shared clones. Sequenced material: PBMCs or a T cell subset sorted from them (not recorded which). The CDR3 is CASSFNPNGEQFF. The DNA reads TGCGCCAGCAGCTTTAATCCTAACGGTGAGCAGTTCTTC. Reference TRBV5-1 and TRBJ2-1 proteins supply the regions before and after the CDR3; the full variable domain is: KAGVTQTPRYLIKTRGQQVTLSCSPISGHRSVSWYQQTPGQGLQFLFEYFSETQRNKGNFPGRFSGRQFSNSRSEMNVSTLELGDSALYLCASSFNPNGEQFFGPGTRLTVL.